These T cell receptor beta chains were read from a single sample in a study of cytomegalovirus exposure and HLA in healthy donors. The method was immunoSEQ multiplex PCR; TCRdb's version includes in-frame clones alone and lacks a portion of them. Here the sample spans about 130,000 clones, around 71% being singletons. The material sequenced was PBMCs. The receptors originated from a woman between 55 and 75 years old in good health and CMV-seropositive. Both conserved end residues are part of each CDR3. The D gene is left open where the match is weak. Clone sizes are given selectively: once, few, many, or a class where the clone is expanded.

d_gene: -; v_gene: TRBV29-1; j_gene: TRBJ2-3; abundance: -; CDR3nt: TGCAGCAATGGGGAGGGCACAGATACGCAGTATTTT; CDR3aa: CSNGEGTDTQYF
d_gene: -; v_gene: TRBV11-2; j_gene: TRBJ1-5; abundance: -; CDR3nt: TGTGCCAGCAGCCGGGGTCTAGGGAGCAATCAGCCCCAGCATTTT; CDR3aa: CASSRGLGSNQPQHF
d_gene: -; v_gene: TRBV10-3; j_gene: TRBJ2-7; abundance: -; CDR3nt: TGTGCCATCAGTGGATACCGGGACAACTCCTACGAGCAGTACTTC; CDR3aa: CAISGYRDNSYEQYF
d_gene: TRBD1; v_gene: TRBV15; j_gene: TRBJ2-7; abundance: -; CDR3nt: TGTGCCACCAGCACGGATGGGCATGGGACAGGAGGTATGAAGCAGTACTTC; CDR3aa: CATSTDGHGTGGMKQYF
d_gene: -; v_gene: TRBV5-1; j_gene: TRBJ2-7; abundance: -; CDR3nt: TGCGCCAGCAGCCAACAGGTAAACCACGAGCAGTACTTC; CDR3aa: CASSQQVNHEQYF
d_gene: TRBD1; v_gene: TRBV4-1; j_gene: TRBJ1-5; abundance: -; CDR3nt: TGCGCCAGCAGCCTTGACAGGGGAGGGAATCAGCCCCAGCATTTT; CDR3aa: CASSLDRGGNQPQHF
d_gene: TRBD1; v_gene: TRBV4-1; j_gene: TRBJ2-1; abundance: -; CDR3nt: TGCGCCAGCAGCCGACAGGGGAATGAGCAGTTCTTC; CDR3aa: CASSRQGNEQFF
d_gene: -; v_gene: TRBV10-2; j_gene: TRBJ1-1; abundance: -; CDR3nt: TGCGCCAGCAGTGAGTGGGGAGGCGAAACTGAAGCTTTCTTT; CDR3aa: CASSEWGGETEAFF
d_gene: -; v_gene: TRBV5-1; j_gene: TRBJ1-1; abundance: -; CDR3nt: TGCGCCAGCAGTCCCACTCGAGGGAACACTGAAGCTTTCTTT; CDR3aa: CASSPTRGNTEAFF
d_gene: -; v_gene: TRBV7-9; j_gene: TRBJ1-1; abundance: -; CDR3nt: TGTGCCAGCAGGGCAGGGGTGACTGAAGCTTTCTTT; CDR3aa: CASRAGVTEAFF
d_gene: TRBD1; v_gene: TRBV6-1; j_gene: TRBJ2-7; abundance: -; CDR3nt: TGTGCCAGCAGTGAGGGACAGGGCTCCGAGCAGTACTTC; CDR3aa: CASSEGQGSEQYF
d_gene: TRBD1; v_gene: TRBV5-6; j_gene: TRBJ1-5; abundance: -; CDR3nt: TGTGCCAGCAGCCAACAGGGGAAACAGCCCCAGCATTTT; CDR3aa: CASSQQGKQPQHF
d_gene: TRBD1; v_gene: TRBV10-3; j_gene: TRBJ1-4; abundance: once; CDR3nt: TGTGCCATCAGTCCGGGACAGGGTGCAACTAATGAAAAACTGTTTTTT; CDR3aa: CAISPGQGATNEKLFF
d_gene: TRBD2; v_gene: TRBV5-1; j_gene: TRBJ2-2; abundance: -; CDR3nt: TGCGCCAGCAGCTTGGCGACTAGCGGGGGCACCGGGGAGCTGTTTTTT; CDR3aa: CASSLATSGGTGELFF
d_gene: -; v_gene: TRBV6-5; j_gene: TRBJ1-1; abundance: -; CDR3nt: TGTGCCAGCAGTTACGGTTATGAATCTGAGGCTTTCTTT; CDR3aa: CASSYGYESEAFF
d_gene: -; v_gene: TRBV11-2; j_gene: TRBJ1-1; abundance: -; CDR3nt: TGTGCCAGCAGTGCTAATTTCAACACTGAAGCTTTCTTT; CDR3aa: CASSANFNTEAFF
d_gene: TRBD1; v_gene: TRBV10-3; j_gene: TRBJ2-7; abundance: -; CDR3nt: TGTGCCACCCGGACCCAAGGACAGGGGGTGAAGGAGCAGTACTTC; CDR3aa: CATRTQGQGVKEQYF
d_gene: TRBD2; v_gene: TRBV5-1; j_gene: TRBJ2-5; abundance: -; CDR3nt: TGCGCCAGCAGCTTAACCGGGACTAGCGGGGGGGCGGCAGAGACCCAGTACTTC; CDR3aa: CASSLTGTSGGAAETQYF
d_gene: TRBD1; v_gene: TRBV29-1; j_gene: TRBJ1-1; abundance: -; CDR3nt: TGCAGCGTTGAATGGGGTTCACAGGGGGCGGCGGAAGCTTTCTTT; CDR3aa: CSVEWGSQGAAEAFF
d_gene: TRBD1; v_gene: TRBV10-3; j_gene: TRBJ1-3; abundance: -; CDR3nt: TGTGCCATCAGTGAGACAGGGGGAGGGCGAAACACCATATATTTT; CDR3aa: CAISETGGGRNTIYF
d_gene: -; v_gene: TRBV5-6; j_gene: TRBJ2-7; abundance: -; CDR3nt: TGTGCCAGCAGCTTGGGTTACTCACAGAGCTCCTACGAGCAGTACTTC; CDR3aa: CASSLGYSQSSYEQYF
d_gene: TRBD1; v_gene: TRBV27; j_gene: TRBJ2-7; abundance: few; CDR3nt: TGTGCCAGCAGTCTAGAATCGGGACAGGCATCCTACGAGCAGTACTTC; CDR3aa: CASSLESGQASYEQYF
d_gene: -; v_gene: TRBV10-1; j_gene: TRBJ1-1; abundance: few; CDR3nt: TGCGCCAGCAGTGAGTCCTCAGGGGTCTTGAACACTGAAGCTTTCTTT; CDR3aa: CASSESSGVLNTEAFF
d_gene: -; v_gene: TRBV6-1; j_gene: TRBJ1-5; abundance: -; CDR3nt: TGTGCCAGCACCCCCCCCGGGAATCAGCCCCAGCATTTT; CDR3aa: CASTPPGNQPQHF